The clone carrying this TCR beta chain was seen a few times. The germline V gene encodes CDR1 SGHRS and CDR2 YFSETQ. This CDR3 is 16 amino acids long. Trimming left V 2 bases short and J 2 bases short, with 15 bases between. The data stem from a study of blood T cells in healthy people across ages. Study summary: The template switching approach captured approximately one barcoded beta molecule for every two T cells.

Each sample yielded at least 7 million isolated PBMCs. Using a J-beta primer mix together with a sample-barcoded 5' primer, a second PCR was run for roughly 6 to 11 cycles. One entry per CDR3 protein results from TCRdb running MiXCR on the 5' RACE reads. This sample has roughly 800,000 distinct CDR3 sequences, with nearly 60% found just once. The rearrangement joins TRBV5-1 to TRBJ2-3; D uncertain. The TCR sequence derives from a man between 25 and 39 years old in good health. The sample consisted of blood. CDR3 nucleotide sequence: TGCGCCAGCAGCTTCGCGGATTTCACCTACACAGATACGCAGTATTTT. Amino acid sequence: CASSFADFTYTDTQYF.